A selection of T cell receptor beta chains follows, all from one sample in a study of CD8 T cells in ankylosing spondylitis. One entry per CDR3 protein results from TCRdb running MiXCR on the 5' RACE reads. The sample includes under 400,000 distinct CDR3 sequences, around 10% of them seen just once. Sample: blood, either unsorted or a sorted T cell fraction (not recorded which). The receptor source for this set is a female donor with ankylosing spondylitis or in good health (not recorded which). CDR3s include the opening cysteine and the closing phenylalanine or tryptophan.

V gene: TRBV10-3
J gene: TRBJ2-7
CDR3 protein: CAITKDLSGYEQYF

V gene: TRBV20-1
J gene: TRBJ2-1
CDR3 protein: CSANRQGPYNEQFF

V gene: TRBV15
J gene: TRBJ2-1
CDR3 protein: CATSRGDRGIYEQFF

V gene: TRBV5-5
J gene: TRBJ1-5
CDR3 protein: CASSLASENQPQHF

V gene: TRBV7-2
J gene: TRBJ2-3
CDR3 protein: CASSRKGGSTDTQYF

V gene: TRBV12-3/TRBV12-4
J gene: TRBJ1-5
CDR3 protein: CASSLQGAHQPQHF

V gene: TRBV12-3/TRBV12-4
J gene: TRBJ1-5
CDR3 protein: CASSFSDNQPQHF

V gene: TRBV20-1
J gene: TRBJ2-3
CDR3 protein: CSASKTGGNSDTQYF

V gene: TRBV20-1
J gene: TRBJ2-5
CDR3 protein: CSARDYITRTSGSQETQYF

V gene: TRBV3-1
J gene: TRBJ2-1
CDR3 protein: CASSPGGAAAYNEQFF

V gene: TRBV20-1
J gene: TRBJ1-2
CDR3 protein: CSARDLGGYTF

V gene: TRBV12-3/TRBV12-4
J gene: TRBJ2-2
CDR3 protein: CASSWVGGSNTGELFF

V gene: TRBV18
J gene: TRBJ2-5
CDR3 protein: CASSPYSGETQYF

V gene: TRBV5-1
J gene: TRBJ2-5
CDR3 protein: CASSPDGQETQYF

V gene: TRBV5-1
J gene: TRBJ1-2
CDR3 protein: CASSSLQGKRYTF

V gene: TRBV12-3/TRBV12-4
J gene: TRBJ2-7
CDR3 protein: CASSLGGTSGRIFYEQYF

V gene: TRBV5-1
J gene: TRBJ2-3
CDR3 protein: CASSFLQRGTDTQYF